Ten or more counts support the clone carrying this TCR beta chain. Antigen specificity is unknown. This sample was included in a study of spatial heterogeneity in lung cancer. Regarding the study as a whole: At tumor resection, ubiquitous expanded TCRs were detected in blood more often than later.

Germline V gene sequence: CDR1 LGHDT, CDR2 YNNKEL (reference sequence). V was shortened by 0 bases and J by 2 bases, with 8 bases between the two germline ends. The length of the CDR3 is 14 residues. Time point denoted: sample taken at primary tumor resection. Frozen PBMC, nontumor lung or tumor provided whole RNA, which was sequenced unsorted. One entry per CDR3 protein, called by TCRdb with MiXCR from the 5' RACE reads. The table records approximately 29,000 distinct CDR3 sequences, 7.5% to 9.5% of them present only once. This sample comprised PBMCs, obtained at surgery. The chain uses TRBV3-1 and TRBJ2-7; D call uncertain. This clonotype originated in a female donor with early-stage non-small cell lung cancer. The CDR3 nucleotides read TGTGCCAGCAGCCAAGACGGAGAGACCTACGAGCAGTACTTC. Encoded protein: CASSQDGETYEQYF.